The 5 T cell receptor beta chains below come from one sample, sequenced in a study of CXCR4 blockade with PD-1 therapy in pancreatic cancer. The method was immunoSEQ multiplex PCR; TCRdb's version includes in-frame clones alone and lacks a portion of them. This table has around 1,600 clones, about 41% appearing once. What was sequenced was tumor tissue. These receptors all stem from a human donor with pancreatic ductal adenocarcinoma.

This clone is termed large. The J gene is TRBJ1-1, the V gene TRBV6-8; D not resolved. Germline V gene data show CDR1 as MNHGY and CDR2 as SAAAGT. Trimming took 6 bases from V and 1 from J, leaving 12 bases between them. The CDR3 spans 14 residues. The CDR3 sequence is CASRVLAGNTEAFF. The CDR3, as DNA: TGTGCCAGCAGGGTCCTGGCAGGGAACACTGAAGCTTTCTTT.

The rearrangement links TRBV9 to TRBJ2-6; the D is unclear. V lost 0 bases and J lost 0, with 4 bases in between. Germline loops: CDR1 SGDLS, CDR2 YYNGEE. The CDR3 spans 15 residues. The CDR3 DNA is TGTGCCAGCAGCGTAGGCAACTCTGGGGCCAACGTCCTGACTTTC. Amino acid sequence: CASSVGNSGANVLTF.

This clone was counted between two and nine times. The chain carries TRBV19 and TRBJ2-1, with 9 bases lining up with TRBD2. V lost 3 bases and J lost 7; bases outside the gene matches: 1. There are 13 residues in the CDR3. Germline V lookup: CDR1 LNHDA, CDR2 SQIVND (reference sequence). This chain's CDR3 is CASSMRGGNEQFF. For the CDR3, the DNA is TGTGCCAGTAGTATGCGGGGGGGAAATGAGCAGTTCTTC. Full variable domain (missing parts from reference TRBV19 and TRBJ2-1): DGGITQSPKYLFRKEGQNVTLSCEQNLNHDAMYWYRQDPGQGLRLIYYSQIVNDFQKGDIAEGYSVSREKKESFPLTVTSAQKNPTAFYLCASSMRGGNEQFFGPGTRLTVL.

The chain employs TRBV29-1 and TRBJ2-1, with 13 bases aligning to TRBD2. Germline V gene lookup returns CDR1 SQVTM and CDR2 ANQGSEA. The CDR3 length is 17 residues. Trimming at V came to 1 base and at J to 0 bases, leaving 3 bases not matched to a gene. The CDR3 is CSVEGTSGSGSYNEQFF. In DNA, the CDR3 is TGCAGCGTTGAAGGGACTAGCGGGAGTGGCTCCTACAATGAGCAGTTCTTC.

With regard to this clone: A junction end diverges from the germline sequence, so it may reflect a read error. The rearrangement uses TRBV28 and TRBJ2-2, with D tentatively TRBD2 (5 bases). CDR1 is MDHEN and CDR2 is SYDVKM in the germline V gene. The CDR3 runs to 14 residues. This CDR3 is CASSLHANTGELFF. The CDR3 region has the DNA TGTGCCAGCAGTCTCCACGCGAACACCGGGGAGCTATTTTTT.